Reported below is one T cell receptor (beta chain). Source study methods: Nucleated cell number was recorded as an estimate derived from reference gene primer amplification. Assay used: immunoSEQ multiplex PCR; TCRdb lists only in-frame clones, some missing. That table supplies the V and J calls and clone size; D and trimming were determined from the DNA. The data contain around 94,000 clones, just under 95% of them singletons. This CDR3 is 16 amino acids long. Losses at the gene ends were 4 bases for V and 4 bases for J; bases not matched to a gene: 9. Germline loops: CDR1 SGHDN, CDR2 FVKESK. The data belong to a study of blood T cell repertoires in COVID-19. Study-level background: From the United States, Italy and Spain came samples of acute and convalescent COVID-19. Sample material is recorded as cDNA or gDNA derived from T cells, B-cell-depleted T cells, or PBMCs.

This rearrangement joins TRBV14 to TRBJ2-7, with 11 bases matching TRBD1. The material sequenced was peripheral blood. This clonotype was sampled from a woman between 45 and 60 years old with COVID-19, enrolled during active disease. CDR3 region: CASSRLSGTGGYEQYF. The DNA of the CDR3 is TGTGCCAGCAGCCGTCTGAGTGGGACAGGGGGATACGAGCAGTACTTC.